One and the same sample provided the 18 T cell receptor beta chains below, sequenced in a study of T cell responses to AZD1222 COVID-19 vaccine. TCRdb's copy holds only in-frame clones and misses some; the assay was immunoSEQ multiplex PCR. The data hold around 130,000 clones, with around 90% observed a single time. Material: peripheral blood, obtained 28 days after the second AZD1222 dose. These receptors were taken from an adult who received the AZD1222 COVID-19 vaccine.

This clone was counted once. The chain couples TRBV18 to TRBJ1-2, with D possibly being TRBD1 (6 bases). The CDR3 spans 15 residues. Trimming cost V 4 bases and J 1 base, with 13 bases left between them. The germline CDR1 and CDR2 sequences are KGHSH and LQKENI. CDR3 loop: CASSLSQGLNYGYTF. DNA for the CDR3: TGTGCCAGCTCACTTTCACAGGGTCTTAACTATGGCTACACCTTC.

This chain connects TRBV6-5 to TRBJ1-5; perhaps TRBD1 as D (5 bases). Germline CDR1 and CDR2: MNHEY and SVGAGI. This CDR3 region has 14 residues. Trimming removed 7 bases at V and 6 bases at J, with 16 bases between. The CDR3 sequence: CASTQGSASQPQHF. CDR3 DNA: TGTGCCAGCACTCAGGGTAGCGCAAGTCAGCCCCAGCATTTT.

This chain joins TRBV6-5 and TRBJ2-3; D tentatively reads TRBD1 or TRBD2 (5 bases each). The CDR3 consists of 15 residues. The V and J ends lost 4 bases and 5 bases respectively, with 16 bases between them. Germline-derived CDR1 and CDR2 are MNHEY and SVGAGI. CDR3 nucleotide sequence: TGTGCCAGCAGTTTCTACGGGACCTTCGGAGATACGCAGTATTTT. Its translation: CASSFYGTFGDTQYF.

This clone was seen more than once but under ten times. The chain uses TRBV2 and TRBJ1-2, with 9 positions matching TRBD1. CDR3 length: 15 residues. The junction had 10 bases not matched to a gene; V was cut back by 7 bases and J by 4 bases. The germline V gene encodes CDR1 SNHLY and CDR2 FYNNEI. CDR3 bases: TGTGCCAGCATCTACCCCGACAGGGGGATCTATGGCTACACCTTC. This translates into CASIYPDRGIYGYTF.

The CDR3 is CASSEVLTGGRYGYTF. Here the CDR3 DNA reads TGTGCCAGCAGTGAAGTTCTGACAGGGGGCCGGTATGGCTACACCTTC. This chain links TRBV6-1 with TRBJ1-2; 10 bases agree with TRBD1. Germline V gene sequence: CDR1 MNHNS, CDR2 SASEGT. The V segment lost 1 base and the J segment 5 bases; nucleotides outside the gene matches: 7. This CDR3 has 16 residues.

This clone has just a few counts. The V and J genes are TRBV18 and TRBJ1-1, with D possibly matching TRBD1 (5 bases). Trimming removed 2 bases at V and 3 bases at J, with 16 bases between. This CDR3 comprises 16 residues. Germline V lookup: CDR1 KGHSH, CDR2 LQKENI. The CDR3 DNA reads as TGTGCCAGCTCACCAAATACCCTGGGCAGGGACACTGAAGCTTTCTTT. Its translation is CASSPNTLGRDTEAFF.

This clone has just one count. The V gene is TRBV2, the J gene TRBJ1-1; D unresolved. Trimming pared 6 bases from V and 1 base from J, leaving 9 bases between. In germline, CDR1 is SNHLY, CDR2 FYNNEI. This CDR3 is 13 amino acids long. As DNA, the CDR3 is TGTGCCAGCAGGTACCAACGGAACACTGAAGCTTTCTTT. Residues: CASRYQRNTEAFF.

The chain couples TRBV6-5 to TRBJ1-1; tentative D call: TRBD1 (6 bases). The germline gives CDR1 MNHEY, CDR2 SVGAGI. V lost 6 bases and J 4 bases, leaving 12 bases between the germline ends. CDR3 length equals 13 residues. CDR3 sequence: CASRRGVGTEAFF. CDR3 DNA: TGTGCCAGCAGAAGGGGGGTGGGCACTGAAGCTTTCTTT.

The CDR3 DNA is TGTGCCAGCCGAAGGAGTGGCCCTTCCTACAATGAGCAGTTCTTC. Its translation: CASRRSGPSYNEQFF. The chain joins TRBV3-1 (or the pseudogene TRBV3-2) to TRBJ2-1, with no clear D. Germline-derived CDR1 and CDR2 are LGHDT and YNNKEL (reference sequence). V gave up 8 bases and J gave up 1 base, with 15 bases separating them. The CDR3 loop spans 15 amino acids.

The J gene is TRBJ1-1, the V gene TRBV6-5, with D perhaps TRBD1 (6 bases). Looked up from germline, CDR1 is MNHEY and CDR2 is SVGAGI. CDR3 length: 13 amino acids. Deletions cut 6 bases from V and 0 bases from J, with 8 bases between. CDR3 sequence reads: CASRRQVNTEAFF. The CDR3 bases are TGTGCCAGCAGGAGACAGGTGAACACTGAAGCTTTCTTT.

V gene TRBV2 combines with J gene TRBJ1-6; D gene unclear. In germline, CDR1 is SNHLY, CDR2 FYNNEI. The CDR3 sequence is 14 residues long. Trimming took 2 bases from V and 11 from J, leaving 13 bases between them. CDR3: CASSETGRGTPLHF. The CDR3 DNA is TGTGCCAGCAGTGAAACCGGCCGCGGGACACCCCTCCACTTT. Full variable domain (outside the CDR3, taken from reference TRBV2 and TRBJ1-6): EPEVTQTPSHQVTQMGQEVILRCVPISNHLYFYWYRQILGQKVEFLVSFYNNEISEKSEIFDDQFSVERPDGSNFTLKIRSTKLEDSAMYFCASSETGRGTPLHFGNGTRLTVT.

The V call is TRBV6-5, the J call TRBJ1-2; 7 bases fit TRBD1. The V gene end was trimmed by 6 bases and the J gene end by 2 bases; junction bases not matched to a gene: 3. The CDR3 covers 13 residues. The germline CDR1 and CDR2 sequences are MNHEY and SVGAGI. DNA of the CDR3: TGTGCCAGCAGGGCGGGACAGAACTATGGCTACACCTTC. Translation: CASRAGQNYGYTF.

This clone was observed once. The CDR3: CASSHSGGNQPQHF. The CDR3 DNA sequence: TGTGCCAGCAGCCATTCAGGGGGCAATCAGCCCCAGCATTTT. The rearrangement links TRBV3-1 (or the pseudogene TRBV3-2) to TRBJ1-5, with TRBD1 as a possible D gene (6 bases). The germline V and J ends were trimmed by 3 bases and 2 bases, with 8 bases remaining between them. This CDR3 has 14 residues. Looked up from germline, CDR1 is LGHDT and CDR2 is YNNKEL (reference sequence).

The CDR3 spells CASSEQGLPQETQYF. The CDR3 DNA reads TGTGCCAGCAGTGAACAAGGACTACCCCAAGAGACCCAGTACTTC. The chain combines TRBV2 with TRBJ2-5, with D tentatively TRBD2 (6 bases). Trimming shortened V by 2 bases and J by 1 base, and 11 bases separated the two germline ends. There are 15 residues in the CDR3. Germline V gene sequence: CDR1 SNHLY, CDR2 FYNNEI.

V and J are TRBV7-2 and TRBJ2-4; D may be TRBD2 (7 bases). CDR1 is SGHTA, CDR2 FQGNSA, per germline. Trimming removed 3 bases at V and 7 bases at J, with 13 bases between. This CDR3 region has 14 residues. The CDR3 nucleotides are TGTGCCAGCAGCTTCACGGGGGGCGGCAACATTCAGTACTTC. Translating it yields CASSFTGGGNIQYF.

The chain uses TRBV12-5 and TRBJ2-3, with 10 bases that match TRBD2. J gave up 5 bases and V 6 bases, and 14 bases lay outside the gene matches. Germline CDR1 is LGHNT and CDR2 is FRNRAP. CDR3 length: 17 amino acids. CDR3 loop: CASGRRGSGGNGDTQYF. CDR3 DNA sequence: TGTGCTAGTGGCCGACGGGGTAGCGGGGGGAACGGAGATACGCAGTATTTT.

The genes are TRBV30 and TRBJ1-5, with a possible D match to TRBD1 (5 bases). Germline-derived CDR1 and CDR2 are GTSNPN and SVGIG (reference sequence). V dropped 3 bases and J dropped 9 bases, with 21 bases sitting between them. The CDR3 contains 15 residues. The chain's CDR3 is CAWRDGRQVGGPQHF. The CDR3 nucleotides are TGTGCCTGGAGGGATGGGCGCCAGGTGGGGGGGCCCCAGCATTTT.

This clone was seen only a few times. Other nucleotide sequences from this sample produce the same CDR3. The chain employs TRBV19 and TRBJ2-3, with D possibly called TRBD1 or TRBD2 (5 bases each). Trimming removed 5 bases from V and 5 bases from J, with 8 bases in between. Germline loops: CDR1 LNHDA, CDR2 SQIVND (reference sequence). This CDR3 is 12 amino acids long. The CDR3 DNA is TGTGCCAGTAGTCCGAGGGGAGATACGCAGTATTTT. Its translation is CASSPRGDTQYF. Supplemented by reference TRBV19 and TRBJ2-3, the full variable domain reads DGGITQSPKYLFRKEGQNVTLSCEQNLNHDAMYWYRQDPGQGLRLIYYSQIVNDFQKGDIAEGYSVSREKKESFPLTVTSAQKNPTAFYLCASSPRGDTQYFGPGTRLTVL.